This T cell receptor (beta chain) was observed in a study of response to subunit inactivated influenza vaccine. The study's findings and limits: The authors put forward the suggestion that each seasonal influenza vaccination may bring in only a limited number of new T cells.

As regards this clonotype: Its antigen is undetermined.

In TCRdb, the RT-PCR reads were re-called with MiXCR into one record per CDR3 protein. The repertoire has 650,000 to 800,000 distinct CDR3 sequences, roughly 14% of them found once; the top ten carry approximately 7%. The length of the CDR3 is 15 residues. Germline-derived CDR1 and CDR2 are DFQATT and SNEGSKA (reference sequence). V shed 3 bases, J shed 5 bases, and the junction held 10 bases outside the gene matches. This receptor was taken from a man aged 45-65 years who received an inactivated influenza vaccine. The sample here was PBMCs from blood, taken 14 to 15 days before vaccination. The chain recombines TRBV20-1 with TRBJ2-7; 10 bases are a match to TRBD2. DNA for the CDR3: TGCAGTGCTAGGCCCCCTAGCGGGAGTCTAGACGAGCAGTACTTC. Its translation: CSARPPSGSLDEQYF.